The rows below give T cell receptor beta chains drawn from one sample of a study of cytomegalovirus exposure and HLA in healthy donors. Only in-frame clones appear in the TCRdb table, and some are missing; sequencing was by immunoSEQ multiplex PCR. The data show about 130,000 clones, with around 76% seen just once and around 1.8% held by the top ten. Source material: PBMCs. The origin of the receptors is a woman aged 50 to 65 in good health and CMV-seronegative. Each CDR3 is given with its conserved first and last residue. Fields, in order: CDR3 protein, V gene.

CASSSPRAGIETQYF	TRBV5-8
CATTPPDSYNEQFF	TRBV6-5
CASTLSGVVGDTQYF	TRBV5-1
CASISGRSIDGELFF	TRBV7-8
CASSSLGAFYNEQFF	TRBV11-2
CASSLGQANYGYTF	TRBV4-1
CARSQRTSGRGGEQFF	TRBV7-5
CASSQASGLTYEQYF	TRBV4-1
CASSRQGTRDYGYTF	TRBV6-5
CASSPQYEQYF	TRBV6-1
CSVEGRVIGGTEAFF	TRBV29-1